Only one count was recorded for the clone carrying this TCR beta chain. Its target is unknown. The data belong to a study of a mutant IDH1 vaccine in newly diagnosed glioma. Study summary: The treated population exhibited a male proportion of around 62%, a female proportion of 37.5%, and a mean age of roughly 41 years. Patients arrived already treated with radiotherapy, temozolomide, or both, most having had both.

There are 14 residues in the CDR3. V lost 9 bases and J 7 bases, leaving 22 bases between the germline ends. Per the germline V gene, CDR1 is MRHNA and CDR2 is SNTAGT. Time point denoted: week 23, last vaccination. All doses held 300 ug of mutant IDH1 20-mer peptide, with topical imiquimod. Clones were sequenced by immunoSEQ multiplex PCR, and TCRdb holds only the in-frame ones, with some missing. This sample has 70,000 to 90,000 clones, with around 85% found just once. The sequence was obtained from a man between 25 and 39 years old with glioma. Some clones in this sample may be carry-over from other donors' samples. The sequencing used PBMCs, collected from a glioma patient whose treatment included an IDH1 peptide vaccine. The chain uses TRBV6-4 and TRBJ2-7; tentative D call: TRBD1 (6 bases). The CDR3 bases are TGTGCCAGAATAGTACAGGGAAAGGTTTTGGAGCAGTACTTC. This sequence encodes CARIVQGKVLEQYF.